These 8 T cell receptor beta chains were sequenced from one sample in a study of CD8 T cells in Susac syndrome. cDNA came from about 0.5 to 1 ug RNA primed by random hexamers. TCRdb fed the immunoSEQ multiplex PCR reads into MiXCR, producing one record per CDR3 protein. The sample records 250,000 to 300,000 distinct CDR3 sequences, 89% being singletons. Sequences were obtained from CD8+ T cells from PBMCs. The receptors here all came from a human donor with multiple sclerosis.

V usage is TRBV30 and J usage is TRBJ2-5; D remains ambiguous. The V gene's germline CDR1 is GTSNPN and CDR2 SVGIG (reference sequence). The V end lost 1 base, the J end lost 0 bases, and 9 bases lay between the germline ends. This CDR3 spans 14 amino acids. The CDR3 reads CAWSGASYQETQYF. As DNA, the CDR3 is TGTGCCTGGAGTGGGGCATCGTACCAAGAGACCCAGTACTTC.

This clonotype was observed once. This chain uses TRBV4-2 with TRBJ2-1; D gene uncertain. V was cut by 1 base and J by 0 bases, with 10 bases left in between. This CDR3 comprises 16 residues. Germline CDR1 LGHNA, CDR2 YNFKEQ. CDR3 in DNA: TGTGCCAGCAGCCAAGTGGAGCTTAGCTCCTACAATGAGCAGTTCTTC. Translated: CASSQVELSSYNEQFF.

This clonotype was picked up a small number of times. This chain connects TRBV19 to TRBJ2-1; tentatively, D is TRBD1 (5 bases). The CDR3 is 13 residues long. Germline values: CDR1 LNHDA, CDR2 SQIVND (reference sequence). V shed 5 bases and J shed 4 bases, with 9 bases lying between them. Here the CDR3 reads CASSGANYNEQFF. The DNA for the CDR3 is TGTGCCAGTAGTGGGGCGAATTACAATGAGCAGTTCTTC.

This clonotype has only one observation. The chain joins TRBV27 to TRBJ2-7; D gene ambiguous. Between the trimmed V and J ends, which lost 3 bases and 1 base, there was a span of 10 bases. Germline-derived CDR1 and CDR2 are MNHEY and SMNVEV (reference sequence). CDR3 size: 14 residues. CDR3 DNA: TGTGCCAGCAGTTTGAAAGGAGTTTCCTACGAGCAGTACTTC. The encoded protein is CASSLKGVSYEQYF.

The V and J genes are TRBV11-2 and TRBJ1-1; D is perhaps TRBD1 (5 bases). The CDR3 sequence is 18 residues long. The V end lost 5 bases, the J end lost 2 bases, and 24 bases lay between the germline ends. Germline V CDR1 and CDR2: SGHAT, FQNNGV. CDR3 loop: CASSPFGGPPPGNTEAFF. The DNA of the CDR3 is TGTGCCAGCAGCCCATTTGGGGGACCCCCGCCGGGTAACACTGAAGCTTTCTTT.

The CDR3 here is CSVGDGYGYTF. As DNA, the CDR3 is TGCAGCGTCGGGGACGGCTATGGCTACACCTTC. The genes are TRBV29-1 and TRBJ1-2, with D tentatively TRBD1 (5 bases). The CDR3 is made up of 11 amino acids. Deletions cut 6 bases from V and 4 bases from J, with 9 bases between. Germline-derived CDR1 and CDR2 are SQVTM and ANQGSEA.

CDR3 in amino acids: CAWSVYGQGSTDTQYF. The CDR3 DNA reads as TGTGCCTGGAGCGTATACGGACAGGGGAGCACAGATACGCAGTATTTT. The rearrangement joins TRBV30 to TRBJ2-3, with 9 bases identical to TRBD1. Germline CDR1 reads GTSNPN; CDR2 reads SVGIG (reference sequence). The CDR3 extends over 16 amino acids. Trimming removed 3 bases from V and 0 bases from J; junction bases left unmatched: 7.

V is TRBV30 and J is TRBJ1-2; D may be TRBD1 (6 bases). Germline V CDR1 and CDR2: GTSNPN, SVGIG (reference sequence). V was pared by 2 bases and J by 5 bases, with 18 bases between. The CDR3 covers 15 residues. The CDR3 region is CAWSPEQGNFYGYTF. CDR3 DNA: TGTGCCTGGAGTCCAGAACAGGGAAACTTTTATGGCTACACCTTC. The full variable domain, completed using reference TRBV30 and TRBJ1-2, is SQTIHQWPATLVQPVGSPLSLECTVEGTSNPNLYWYRQAAGRGLQLLFYSVGIGQISSEVPQNLSASRPQDRQFILSSKKLLLSDSGFYLCAWSPEQGNFYGYTFGSGTRLTVV.